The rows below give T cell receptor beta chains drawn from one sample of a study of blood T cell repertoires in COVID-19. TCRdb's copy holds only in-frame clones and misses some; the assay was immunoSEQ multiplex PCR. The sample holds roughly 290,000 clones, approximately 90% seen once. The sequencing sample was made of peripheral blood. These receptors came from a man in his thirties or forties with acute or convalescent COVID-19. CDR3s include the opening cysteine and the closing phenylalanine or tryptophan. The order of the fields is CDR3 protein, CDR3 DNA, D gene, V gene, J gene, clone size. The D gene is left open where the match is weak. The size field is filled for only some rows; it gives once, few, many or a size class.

CDR3aa: CASSPRTGSNTIYF; CDR3nt: TGTGCCAGCAGTCCCCGGACAGGCTCCAACACCATATATTTT; d_gene: TRBD1; v_gene: TRBV28; j_gene: TRBJ1-3; abundance: -
CDR3aa: CASSQGGQGLVDEQYF; CDR3nt: TGTGCCAGCAGCCAAGGGGGACAGGGGTTAGTCGACGAGCAGTACTTC; d_gene: TRBD1; v_gene: TRBV3-1/TRBV3-2; j_gene: TRBJ2-7; abundance: -
CDR3aa: CASSSRGNTEAFF; CDR3nt: TGTGCCAGCAGCTCAAGAGGGAACACTGAAGCTTTCTTT; d_gene: -; v_gene: TRBV9; j_gene: TRBJ1-1; abundance: -
CDR3aa: CASSQDLLGAREQYF; CDR3nt: TGTGCCAGCAGCCAAGATTTGCTGGGGGCGAGGGAGCAGTACTTC; d_gene: -; v_gene: TRBV3-1/TRBV3-2; j_gene: TRBJ2-7; abundance: -
CDR3aa: CASSLVADRGAGELFF; CDR3nt: TGCGCCAGCAGCTTGGTGGCGGACAGGGGTGCAGGGGAGCTGTTTTTT; d_gene: TRBD1; v_gene: TRBV5-1; j_gene: TRBJ2-2; abundance: -
CDR3aa: CSASQEGSSYEQYF; CDR3nt: TGCAGTGCTAGTCAGGAGGGTTCTTCCTACGAGCAGTACTTC; d_gene: -; v_gene: TRBV20-1; j_gene: TRBJ2-7; abundance: -
CDR3aa: CASRIMDTQNTEAFF; CDR3nt: TGTGCCAGTAGAATCATGGACACCCAGAACACTGAAGCTTTCTTT; d_gene: -; v_gene: TRBV19; j_gene: TRBJ1-1; abundance: once
CDR3aa: CASSFHRVQPQHF; CDR3nt: TGTGCCAGCAGTTTCCACAGGGTTCAGCCCCAGCATTTT; d_gene: -; v_gene: TRBV12-3/TRBV12-4; j_gene: TRBJ1-5; abundance: once
CDR3aa: CASSQLLRAEAFF; CDR3nt: TGTGCCAGCAGCCAATTATTACGGGCTGAAGCTTTCTTT; d_gene: -; v_gene: TRBV3-1/TRBV3-2; j_gene: TRBJ1-1; abundance: -
CDR3aa: CASSSTGVNTEAFF; CDR3nt: TGTGCCAGCAGCTCCACAGGGGTGAACACTGAAGCTTTCTTT; d_gene: TRBD1; v_gene: TRBV7-3; j_gene: TRBJ1-1; abundance: -
CDR3aa: CASSQQAGVGYGYTF; CDR3nt: TGCGCCAGCAGCCAACAGGCAGGGGTAGGCTATGGCTACACCTTC; d_gene: -; v_gene: TRBV4-1; j_gene: TRBJ1-2; abundance: -
CDR3aa: CASSQDVGGGQPQHF; CDR3nt: TGCGCCAGCAGCCAAGATGTTGGGGGCGGTCAGCCCCAGCATTTT; d_gene: -; v_gene: TRBV4-1; j_gene: TRBJ1-5; abundance: -
CDR3aa: CASSLEPDTGNTIYF; CDR3nt: TGCGCCAGCAGCTTGGAACCGGACACTGGAAACACCATATATTTT; d_gene: -; v_gene: TRBV5-1; j_gene: TRBJ1-3; abundance: -
CDR3aa: CASSSSSVSTGELFF; CDR3nt: TGTGCCAGCAGCTCATCTAGCGTCTCCACCGGGGAGCTGTTTTTT; d_gene: -; v_gene: TRBV5-4; j_gene: TRBJ2-2; abundance: once
CDR3aa: CASTTPGTRGSTDTQYF; CDR3nt: TGCGCCAGCACGACCCCCGGGACACGGGGTAGCACAGATACGCAGTATTTT; d_gene: -; v_gene: TRBV10-2; j_gene: TRBJ2-3; abundance: -
CDR3aa: CASGTSGGKYNEQFF; CDR3nt: TGCGCCAGCGGGACTAGCGGGGGGAAATACAATGAGCAGTTCTTC; d_gene: TRBD2; v_gene: TRBV5-1; j_gene: TRBJ2-1; abundance: -
CDR3aa: CASSSPMDTTEAFF; CDR3nt: TGTGCCAGCAGCTCTCCGATGGACACAACTGAAGCTTTCTTT; d_gene: -; v_gene: TRBV5-4; j_gene: TRBJ1-1; abundance: once
CDR3aa: CASSQGPPSGGYKNIQYF; CDR3nt: TGCGCCAGCAGCCAGGGCCCACCTAGCGGGGGTTACAAAAACATTCAGTACTTC; d_gene: TRBD2; v_gene: TRBV4-1; j_gene: TRBJ2-4; abundance: -
CDR3aa: CASSAGVHETQYF; CDR3nt: TGTGCCAGCAGCGCAGGGGTACATGAGACCCAGTACTTC; d_gene: -; v_gene: TRBV7-3; j_gene: TRBJ2-5; abundance: -
CDR3aa: CASSPRAGQRNQPQHF; CDR3nt: TGTGCCAGCAGTCCCCGGGCTGGACAGAGGAATCAGCCCCAGCATTTT; d_gene: -; v_gene: TRBV28; j_gene: TRBJ1-5; abundance: once
CDR3aa: CASTSLDGTPNTEAFF; CDR3nt: TGTGCCAGCACCTCCCTAGACGGGACTCCGAACACTGAAGCTTTCTTT; d_gene: -; v_gene: TRBV11-2; j_gene: TRBJ1-1; abundance: -
CDR3aa: CASSLRSGALGPLHF; CDR3nt: TGTGCCAGCAGTTTAAGGTCAGGGGCCCTCGGACCCCTCCACTTT; d_gene: -; v_gene: TRBV28; j_gene: TRBJ1-6; abundance: -
CDR3aa: CASSNRLAGLGEQYF; CDR3nt: TGTGCCAGCAGTAACCGACTAGCGGGGCTCGGCGAGCAGTACTTC; d_gene: TRBD2; v_gene: TRBV27; j_gene: TRBJ2-7; abundance: -
CDR3aa: CASSWDRRRELFF; CDR3nt: TGTGCCAGCAGTTGGGACAGGAGACGGGAGCTGTTTTTT; d_gene: TRBD1; v_gene: TRBV6-6; j_gene: TRBJ2-2; abundance: -
CDR3aa: CASSQDYRVNTEAFF; CDR3nt: TGTGCCAGCAGCCAAGATTACAGGGTGAACACTGAAGCTTTCTTT; d_gene: -; v_gene: TRBV3-1/TRBV3-2; j_gene: TRBJ1-1; abundance: -
CDR3aa: CASSRDRVDYGYTF; CDR3nt: TGCGCCAGCAGCCGGGACAGGGTGGACTATGGCTACACCTTC; d_gene: TRBD1; v_gene: TRBV5-1; j_gene: TRBJ1-2; abundance: -
CDR3aa: CASSLKDKPGSNQPQHF; CDR3nt: TGTGCCAGCAGCCTTAAGGACAAGCCGGGCAGCAATCAGCCCCAGCATTTT; d_gene: -; v_gene: TRBV3-1/TRBV3-2; j_gene: TRBJ1-5; abundance: -
CDR3aa: CASSYSGTYEQYF; CDR3nt: TGTGCCAGCAGCTATAGCGGTACCTACGAGCAGTACTTC; d_gene: -; v_gene: TRBV7-9; j_gene: TRBJ2-7; abundance: -
CDR3aa: CASSLSRQNTEAFF; CDR3nt: TGTGCCAGCTCACTTTCAAGACAGAACACTGAAGCTTTCTTT; d_gene: -; v_gene: TRBV18; j_gene: TRBJ1-1; abundance: -
CDR3aa: CASSRRASTDTQYF; CDR3nt: TGTGCCAGCAGCCGGAGAGCTTCCACAGATACGCAGTATTTT; d_gene: -; v_gene: TRBV7-8; j_gene: TRBJ2-3; abundance: -
CDR3aa: CASSLRDRVNSPLHF; CDR3nt: TGTGCCAGCAGCCTCCGGGACAGGGTAAATTCACCCCTCCACTTT; d_gene: TRBD1; v_gene: TRBV16; j_gene: TRBJ1-6; abundance: -
CDR3aa: CASSYPGQGNYGYTF; CDR3nt: TGTGCCAGTAGCTACCCAGGACAGGGTAACTATGGCTACACCTTC; d_gene: TRBD1; v_gene: TRBV19; j_gene: TRBJ1-2; abundance: -
CDR3aa: CASSSGFGEKLFF; CDR3nt: TGTGCCAGCAGCTCCGGTTTTGGTGAAAAACTGTTTTTT; d_gene: -; v_gene: TRBV7-6; j_gene: TRBJ1-4; abundance: -
CDR3aa: CASSFGGRGGGNNEQFF; CDR3nt: TGTGCCAGCAGCTTTGGAGGGCGCGGGGGGGGGAACAATGAGCAGTTCTTC; d_gene: -; v_gene: TRBV12-1; j_gene: TRBJ2-1; abundance: -
CDR3aa: CASSLPSGATDTQYF; CDR3nt: TGCGCCAGCAGCTTGCCTAGCGGGGCCACAGATACGCAGTATTTT; d_gene: TRBD2; v_gene: TRBV5-1; j_gene: TRBJ2-3; abundance: -
CDR3aa: CASSEAGTGGAVSGYTF; CDR3nt: TGTGCCAGCAGTGAAGCAGGGACAGGGGGCGCAGTATCCGGCTACACCTTC; d_gene: TRBD1; v_gene: TRBV6-1; j_gene: TRBJ1-2; abundance: -
CDR3aa: CASSPGTINQPQHF; CDR3nt: TGTGCCAGCAGCCCCGGGACAATCAATCAGCCCCAGCATTTT; d_gene: -; v_gene: TRBV3-1/TRBV3-2; j_gene: TRBJ1-5; abundance: once
CDR3aa: CASRRPGKYEKLFF; CDR3nt: TGTGCCAGTAGGAGGCCGGGGAAATATGAAAAACTGTTTTTT; d_gene: -; v_gene: TRBV19; j_gene: TRBJ1-4; abundance: -
CDR3aa: CASSFDGQGIYEQYF; CDR3nt: TGTGCCAGCAGCTTCGATGGTCAGGGGATCTACGAGCAGTACTTC; d_gene: -; v_gene: TRBV7-9; j_gene: TRBJ2-7; abundance: few
CDR3aa: CASSPLGETGYTF; CDR3nt: TGTGCCAGCAGCCCGCTCGGGGAGACGGGCTACACCTTC; d_gene: -; v_gene: TRBV7-9; j_gene: TRBJ1-2; abundance: -
CDR3aa: CASSPRQMNTEAFF; CDR3nt: TGTGCCAGCAGCCCTAGACAGATGAACACTGAAGCTTTCTTT; d_gene: -; v_gene: TRBV11-2; j_gene: TRBJ1-1; abundance: -
CDR3aa: CASSRDRGIVSRAFF; CDR3nt: TGTGCCAGCAGCCGGGACAGGGGGATTGTTTCGAGGGCTTTCTTT; d_gene: TRBD1; v_gene: TRBV3-1/TRBV3-2; j_gene: TRBJ1-1; abundance: -
CDR3aa: CASSSGQGIKDTQYF; CDR3nt: TGCGCCAGCAGCTCGGGACAGGGGATCAAGGATACGCAGTATTTT; d_gene: TRBD1; v_gene: TRBV5-1; j_gene: TRBJ2-3; abundance: -
CDR3aa: CSANDSDNEKLFF; CDR3nt: TGCAGTGCTAATGACAGCGATAATGAAAAACTGTTTTTT; d_gene: -; v_gene: TRBV20-1; j_gene: TRBJ1-4; abundance: -
CDR3aa: CASSLSGGAYYNEQFF; CDR3nt: TGTGCCAGCAGCTTGAGCGGGGGGGCCTACTACAATGAGCAGTTCTTC; d_gene: TRBD2; v_gene: TRBV7-6; j_gene: TRBJ2-1; abundance: -
CDR3aa: CASSGTGRYPNGYTF; CDR3nt: TGTGCCAGCAGTGGGACAGGGAGGTACCCTAACGGCTACACCTTC; d_gene: TRBD1; v_gene: TRBV7-9; j_gene: TRBJ1-2; abundance: -
CDR3aa: CASSLTPWASQPQHF; CDR3nt: TGCGCCAGCAGCTTAACACCCTGGGCCTCACAGCCCCAGCATTTT; d_gene: -; v_gene: TRBV5-1; j_gene: TRBJ1-5; abundance: once
CDR3aa: CASSLSGGTINEKLFF; CDR3nt: TGTGCCAGCAGCTTATCCGGGGGGACCATTAATGAAAAACTGTTTTTT; d_gene: -; v_gene: TRBV7-6; j_gene: TRBJ1-4; abundance: -
CDR3aa: CASSKSGSEQFF; CDR3nt: TGTGCCAGCAGCAAAAGCGGGAGTGAGCAGTTCTTC; d_gene: TRBD2; v_gene: TRBV7-2; j_gene: TRBJ2-1; abundance: -
CDR3aa: CASSLAGQGIYNEQFF; CDR3nt: TGTGCCAGCAGTTTGGCGGGACAGGGGATCTACAATGAGCAGTTCTTC; d_gene: TRBD1; v_gene: TRBV28; j_gene: TRBJ2-1; abundance: -
CDR3aa: CASSGGTANQPQHF; CDR3nt: TGTGCCAGCAGCGGCGGGACAGCCAATCAGCCCCAGCATTTT; d_gene: TRBD1; v_gene: TRBV5-5; j_gene: TRBJ1-5; abundance: -
CDR3aa: CASGGQGNQPQHF; CDR3nt: TGTGCCAGCGGGGGACAGGGGAATCAGCCCCAGCATTTT; d_gene: TRBD1; v_gene: TRBV9; j_gene: TRBJ1-5; abundance: -
CDR3aa: CASSITGLITEAFF; CDR3nt: TGTGCCAGTAGTATTACAGGGCTAATTACTGAAGCTTTCTTT; d_gene: -; v_gene: TRBV19; j_gene: TRBJ1-1; abundance: many